One and the same sample provided the 14 T cell receptor beta chains below, sequenced in a study of regulatory T cells in long-lasting Graves disease. Described time point: newly diagnosed GD, antithyroid drugs for less than 3 months. Preparation of the TCR library used RNA extracted from PBMCs. Researchers made TCR beta libraries by using iRepertoire HTBI primers and running Arm-PCR on CDR3 regions. TCRdb fed the multiplex PCR reads into MiXCR, producing one record per CDR3 protein. The data hold 510,000 or so distinct CDR3 sequences, with more than 10% observed a single time. These sequences were also reported in another study, on T cells in Graves' hyperthyroidism and ophthalmopathy.

The source material was peripheral blood mononuclear cells (PBMCs), sampled at new diagnosis, from a patient treated with antithyroid drugs. All receptors derive from a woman aged 25 to 45 with Graves disease.

The chain uses TRBV24-1 and TRBJ2-2; D is possibly TRBD2 (5 bases). Germline loops: CDR1 KGHDR, CDR2 SFDVKD. The germline V and J ends were trimmed by 4 bases and 6 bases, with 23 bases remaining between them. The CDR3 has 18 residues. CDR3 protein: CATSDPVGGEEGAGELFF. CDR3 nucleotide sequence: TGTGCCACCAGTGACCCCGTCGGCGGAGAAGAGGGTGCCGGGGAGCTGTTTTTT.

This clonotype was counted at least ten times. The chain has TRBV6-1 and TRBJ1-1, with a possible D match to TRBD1 (5 bases). The CDR3 contains 14 residues. Trimming left V 6 bases short and J 1 base short, with 12 bases between. Germline V gives CDR1 MNHNS, CDR2 SASEGT. The CDR3 spells CASRTGTTNTEAFF. CDR3 nucleotides: TGTGCCAGCAGAACCGGGACCACGAACACTGAAGCTTTCTTT.

This clonotype was observed many times. V and J are TRBV6-1 and TRBJ2-3; TRBD2 agrees at 7 bases. With 4 bases clipped from V and 0 bases from J, the junction kept 4 bases outside the gene matches. The germline V gene has CDR1 MNHNS and CDR2 SASEGT. CDR3 length: 15 residues. The CDR3 here is CASSVRAGSTDTQYF. CDR3 nucleotides: TGTGCCAGCAGTGTCCGAGCGGGAAGCACAGATACGCAGTATTTT.

This clonotype was seen many times. The chain recombines TRBV20-1 with TRBJ2-1, with 10 bases that match TRBD2. This CDR3 is built from 15 residues. V dropped 6 bases and J dropped 9; count of bases not matched to a gene: 14. Germline V gene lookup returns CDR1 DFQATT and CDR2 SNEGSKA (reference sequence). The CDR3 loop reads CSANQREGLWGEQFF. The CDR3 region has the DNA TGCAGTGCCAATCAGCGGGAGGGCCTATGGGGTGAGCAGTTCTTC.

This clonotype has a handful of counts. The rearrangement uses TRBV7-2 and TRBJ2-1; 8 positions match TRBD1. Germline CDR1 is SGHTA and CDR2 is FQGNSA. V lost 6 bases, J lost 11 bases, and 18 bases stayed unmatched. CDR3 length: 16 amino acids. The CDR3 DNA reads TGTGCCAGCAGTACAACAGGGGGTGTCGGGAGTGACAAGCAGTTCTTC. It codes for CASSTTGGVGSDKQFF.

This chain connects TRBV9 to TRBJ1-1, with D perhaps matching TRBD1 (5 bases). The V and J ends lost 5 bases and 6 bases respectively, with 14 bases between them. There are 13 residues in the CDR3. Germline loops: CDR1 SGDLS, CDR2 YYNGEE. The chain's CDR3 is CASSFRGGAEAFF. In DNA, the CDR3 is TGTGCCAGCAGTTTTCGTGGGGGGGCTGAAGCTTTCTTT.

This clonotype came up many times. The chain employs TRBV5-1 and TRBJ2-5, with D hard to call. Trimming took off 2 bases at V and 2 bases at J, with 7 bases between the two ends. The CDR3 sequence is 13 residues long. CDR1 SGHRS and CDR2 YFSETQ come from the germline V gene. CDR3 sequence reads: CASSFRVQETQYF. The CDR3 DNA is TGCGCCAGCAGCTTTAGGGTGCAAGAGACCCAGTACTTC. Complete variable domain (other parts from reference TRBV5-1 and TRBJ2-5): KAGVTQTPRYLIKTRGQQVTLSCSPISGHRSVSWYQQTPGQGLQFLFEYFSETQRNKGNFPGRFSGRQFSNSRSEMNVSTLELGDSALYLCASSFRVQETQYFGPGTRLLVL.

In this sample, this clonotype turned up many times. The V call is TRBV7-9, the J call TRBJ1-5, with D possibly TRBD1 on 5 matching bases. CDR1 and CDR2 (germline): SEHNR, FQNEAQ (reference sequence). Trimming took 3 bases from V and 6 from J, leaving 9 bases between them. The CDR3 runs 13 residues. CDR3 sequence reads: CASSFEGAQPQHF. The CDR3 nucleotides read TGTGCCAGCAGCTTTGAAGGGGCTCAGCCCCAGCATTTT.

In its sample, this clonotype was seen many times. V gene TRBV28 combines with J gene TRBJ1-5, with 7 bases that match TRBD1. After removal of 3 bases from V and 5 bases from J, the junction contained 7 bases not matched to a gene. The V gene's germline CDR1 is MDHEN and CDR2 SYDVKM. There are 15 residues in the CDR3. The CDR3 reads CASSFSAGGYQPQHF. As DNA, the CDR3 is TGTGCCAGCAGTTTCTCTGCAGGGGGTTATCAGCCCCAGCATTTT.

This clonotype was seen repeatedly, ten times or more. V usage is TRBV2 and J usage is TRBJ1-1; 7 positions match TRBD1. The CDR3 runs 14 residues. CDR1 SNHLY and CDR2 FYNNEI come from the germline V gene. V was pared by 8 bases and J by 10 bases, with 16 bases of the junction left unmatched. CDR3 amino acids: CASRGRQGWEGAFF. In DNA, the CDR3 is TGTGCCAGCCGTGGTAGACAGGGTTGGGAGGGAGCTTTCTTT.

This clonotype was found many times. The rearrangement joins TRBV28 to TRBJ2-1; TRBD2 aligns across 9 bases. Unmatched junction bases numbered 6, after V lost 4 bases and J lost 8 bases. This CDR3 region has 14 residues. Germline V gene lookup returns CDR1 MDHEN and CDR2 SYDVKM. CDR3 loop: CASSSSGRRYEQFF. The CDR3 DNA sequence: TGTGCCAGCAGTTCGAGCGGGAGGAGGTATGAGCAGTTCTTC.

Ten or more counts support this clonotype. The chain carries TRBV28 and TRBJ2-3; 10 positions match TRBD2. V lost 7 bases, J lost 0 bases, and 4 bases stayed unmatched. Germline V gene sequence: CDR1 MDHEN, CDR2 SYDVKM. This CDR3 is 15 amino acids long. For the CDR3, the DNA is TGTGCCAGCAAGTTAGCGGGAGGAAGCACAGATACGCAGTATTTT. It yields the protein CASKLAGGSTDTQYF.

About this clonotype: A much larger clonotype is one base distant, so this may be a read error. This sequence joins TRBV5-1 and TRBJ2-1; D perhaps matches TRBD2 (6 bases). This CDR3 is 15 amino acids long. The germline V gene has CDR1 SGHRS and CDR2 YFSETQ. The CDR3 spells CASSLNSGSYYEQFF. The CDR3 region has the DNA TGCGCCAGCAGCTTGAATAGCGGTTCCTACTATGAGCAGTTCTTC.

This clonotype was seen repeatedly, ten times or more. The chain is built from TRBV11-2 and TRBJ2-1; no reliable D call. The V gene lost 5 bases and the J gene lost 7 bases, with 12 bases spanning the gap. In germline, CDR1 is SGHAT, CDR2 FQNNGV. The CDR3 consists of 13 residues. The CDR3 protein is CASSKGPLNEQFF. The CDR3 region has the DNA TGTGCCAGCAGCAAAGGACCCCTTAATGAGCAGTTCTTC.